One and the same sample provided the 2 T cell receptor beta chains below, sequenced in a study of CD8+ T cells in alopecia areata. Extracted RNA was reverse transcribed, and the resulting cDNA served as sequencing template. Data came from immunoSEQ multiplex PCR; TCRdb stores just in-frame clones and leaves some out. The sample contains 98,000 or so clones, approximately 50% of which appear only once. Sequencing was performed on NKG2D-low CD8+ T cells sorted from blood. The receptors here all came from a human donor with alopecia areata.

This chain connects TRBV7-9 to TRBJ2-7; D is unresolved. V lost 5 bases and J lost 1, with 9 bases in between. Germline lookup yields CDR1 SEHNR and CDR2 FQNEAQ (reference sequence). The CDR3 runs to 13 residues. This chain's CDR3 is CASSPTTSYEQYF. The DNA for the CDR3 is TGTGCCAGCAGCCCCACCACATCCTACGAGCAGTACTTC.

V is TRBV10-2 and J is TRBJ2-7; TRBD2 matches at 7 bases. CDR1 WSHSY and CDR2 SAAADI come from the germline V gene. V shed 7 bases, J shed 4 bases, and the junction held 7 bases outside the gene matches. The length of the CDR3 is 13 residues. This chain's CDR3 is CASTVTGGYEQYF. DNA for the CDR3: TGCGCCAGCACTGTGACGGGGGGATACGAGCAGTACTTC.